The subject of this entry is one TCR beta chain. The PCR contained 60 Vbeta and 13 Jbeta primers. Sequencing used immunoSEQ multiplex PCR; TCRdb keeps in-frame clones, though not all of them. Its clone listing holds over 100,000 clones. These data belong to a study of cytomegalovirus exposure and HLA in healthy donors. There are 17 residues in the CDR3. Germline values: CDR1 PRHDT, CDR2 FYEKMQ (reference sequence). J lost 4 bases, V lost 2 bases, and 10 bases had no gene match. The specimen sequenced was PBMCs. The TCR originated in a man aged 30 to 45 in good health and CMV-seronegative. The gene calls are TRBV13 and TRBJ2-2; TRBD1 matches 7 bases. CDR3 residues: CASSLKQGRLGTGELFF. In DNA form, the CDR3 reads TGTGCCAGCAGCTTAAAACAGGGGCGTTTGGGCACCGGGGAGCTGTTTTTT.